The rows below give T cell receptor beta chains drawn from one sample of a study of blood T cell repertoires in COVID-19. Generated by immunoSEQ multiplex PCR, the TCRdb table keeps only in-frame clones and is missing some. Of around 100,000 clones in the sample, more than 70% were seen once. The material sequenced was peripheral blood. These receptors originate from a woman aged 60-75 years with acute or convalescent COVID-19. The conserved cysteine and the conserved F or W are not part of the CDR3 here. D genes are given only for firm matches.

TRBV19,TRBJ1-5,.,ASSNAGGNQPQH
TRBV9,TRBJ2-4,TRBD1,ASSPRDRGWENIQY
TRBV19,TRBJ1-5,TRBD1,ASSFFGTDSNQPQH
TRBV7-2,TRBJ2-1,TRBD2,ASSLGGTSGREQF
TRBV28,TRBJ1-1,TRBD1,ASSLGTGFSEAF
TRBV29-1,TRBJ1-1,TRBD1,SVRKTGELNTEAF
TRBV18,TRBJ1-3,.,ASSPDNSGNTIY
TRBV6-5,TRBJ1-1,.,ASSPRVWDTEAF
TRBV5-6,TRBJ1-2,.,ASSSQAHYGYT
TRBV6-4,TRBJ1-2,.,ASSDTGRNGYT
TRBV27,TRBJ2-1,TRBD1,ASGDRVVEQF
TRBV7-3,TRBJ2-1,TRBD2,ASSPVGVAGTNEQF
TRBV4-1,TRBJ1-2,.,ASSQEAGRFYGYT
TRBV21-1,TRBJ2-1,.,ASRKRGHPYNEQF
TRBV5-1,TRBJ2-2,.,ASSSGAGELF
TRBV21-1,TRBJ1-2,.,ASSKVETAHSYGYT
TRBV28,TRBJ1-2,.,ASSLMRGSRSFYGYT
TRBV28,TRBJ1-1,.,ASSLYKGRTEAF
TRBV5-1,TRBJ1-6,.,ASSSSTASPLH
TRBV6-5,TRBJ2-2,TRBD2,ASSSGGGTGELF
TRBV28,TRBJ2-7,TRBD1,ASSPQDRYPSGQY
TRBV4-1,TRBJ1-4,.,ASSQLGLNEKLF
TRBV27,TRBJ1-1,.,ASSYNIKMNTEAF
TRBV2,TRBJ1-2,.,ASSGVLFGYT
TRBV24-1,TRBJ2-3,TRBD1,ATSDPTGRRQY
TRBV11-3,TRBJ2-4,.,ASSLAGVDAKNIQY
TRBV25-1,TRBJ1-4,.,ASSESRVEEKLF
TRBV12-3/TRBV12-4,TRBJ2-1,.,ASSLVEREQF
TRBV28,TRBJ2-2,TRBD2,ASSPIWPSGYTGELF
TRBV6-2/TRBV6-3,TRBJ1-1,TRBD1,ASSYNPGQKDQAF
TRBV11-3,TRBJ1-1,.,ASSLEGDYTEAF
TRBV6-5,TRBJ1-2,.,ATSYVGYT
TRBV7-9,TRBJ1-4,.,ASSLVETSGEKLF
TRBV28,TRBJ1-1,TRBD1,ASSTRGQFSEAF
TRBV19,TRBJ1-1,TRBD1,ASSSTGAGEAF
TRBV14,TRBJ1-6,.,ASSRRHGGNSPLH
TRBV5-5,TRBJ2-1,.,ASSFSAGEQF
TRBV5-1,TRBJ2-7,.,ASSLGLGTYEQY
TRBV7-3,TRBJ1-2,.,ASSLNRVNYGYT
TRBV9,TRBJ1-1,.,ASSVEQMNTEAF
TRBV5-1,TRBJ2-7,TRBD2,ASSSPLAGIYEQY
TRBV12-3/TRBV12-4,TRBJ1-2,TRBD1,ASSLTGNYGYT
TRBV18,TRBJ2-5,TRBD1,ASSPDEKWTGRRETQY
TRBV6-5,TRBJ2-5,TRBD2,ASKPSGGRETQY
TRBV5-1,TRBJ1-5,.,ASSVNSNQPQH
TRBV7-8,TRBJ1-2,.,ASSLGHSNYGYT
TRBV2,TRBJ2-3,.,ASSDLTDTQY
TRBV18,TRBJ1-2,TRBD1,ASSPPGQGAGYT
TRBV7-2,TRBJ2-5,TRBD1,ASSPGQGWIETQY
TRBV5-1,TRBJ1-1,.,ASSLGPLQGNTEAF
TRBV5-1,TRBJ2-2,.,ASSLAFGGTNTGELF
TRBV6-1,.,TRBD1,ASSEQTGYEQY
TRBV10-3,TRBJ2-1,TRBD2,AISALAGEQF
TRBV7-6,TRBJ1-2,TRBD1,ASSPIPGQGSDYGYT
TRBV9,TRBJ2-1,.,ASSTPGQREQF
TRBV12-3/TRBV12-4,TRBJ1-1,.,ASSFSEIPEAF
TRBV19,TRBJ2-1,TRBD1,ASSPTGGGYNEQF
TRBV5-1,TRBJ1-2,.,ASSLGGETYGYT
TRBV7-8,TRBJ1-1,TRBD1,ASSKTGTATEAF
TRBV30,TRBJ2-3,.,AWSVQGSTDTQY